The TCR beta chain under discussion was sequenced for a study of blood T cells in healthy people across ages. Sample-barcoded 5' priming and a J-beta primer mix drove a second PCR of roughly 7 to 11 cycles. TCRdb used MiXCR to reprocess the 5' RACE reads, holding one entry per CDR3 protein. The sample holds around 800,000 distinct CDR3 sequences, under 30% seen once. The CDR3 has 12 residues. CDR1 is LNHNV and CDR2 is YYDKDF in the germline V gene (reference sequence). V was shortened by 1 base and J by 12 bases, with 13 bases between the two germline ends. This clonotype was seen only a few times. This same sample was also taken into another study, of T cells of mothers and their children.

Material for sequencing was blood. The genes are TRBV15 and TRBJ2-7; D is possibly TRBD1 or TRBD2 (5 bases each). This TCR came from a boy younger than 18 in good health. CDR3 sequence (DNA): TGTGCCACCAGCAGAGCCGGGGCGGGTCGGTACTTC. It codes for CATSRAGAGRYF. The full variable domain, its missing parts supplied by reference TRBV15 and TRBJ2-7, is DAMVIQNPRYQVTQFGKPVTLSCSQTLNHNVMYWYQQKSSQAPKLLFHYYDKDFNNEADTPDNFQSRRPNTSFCFLDIRSPGLGDTAMYLCATSRAGAGRYFGPGTRLTVT.